This T cell receptor beta chain stems from a study of T cells in Graves' hyperthyroidism and ophthalmopathy. Hyperthyroidism of Graves' type that showed no ophthalmopathy progression within 18 months was stable. Subjects aged 18 to 65 presented with newly diagnosed hyperthyroidism of less than 2 months' duration. Reasons for excluding patients were uncontrolled infection, other autoimmune disease, pregnancy or lactation. With regard to this clonotype: The target antigen is unknown.

Amplification of TCR beta CDR3 regions was performed using RNA transcripts as template. Initially, a first-round RT-PCR of the TCR CDR3 employed the HTBI primer set. TCRdb fed the multiplex PCR reads into MiXCR, producing one record per CDR3 protein. The sample has a few hundred thousand distinct CDR3 sequences, about 16% seen once. Study-wide results and limits: Clonotypes that were expanded in thyroid above 0.001 mostly appeared in blood too.

Specimen: blood. The receptor was isolated from a man in his forties with Graves' hyperthyroidism.

The CDR3 is CASSSPGLSYGYTF. CDR3 bases: TGTGCCAGCAGTTCCCCAGGTCTCTCCTATGGCTACACCTTC. This sequence joins TRBV6-1 and TRBJ1-2; D is undetermined. The V gene's germline CDR1 is MNHNS and CDR2 SASEGT. V was cut by 5 bases and J by 4 bases, with 14 bases left in between. The CDR3 has 14 amino acids.